This paragraph reports one T cell receptor beta chain. Its antigen is not identified. Sample-barcoded 5' priming and a J-beta primer mix drove a second PCR of about 6 to 11 cycles. TCRdb used MiXCR to reprocess the 5' RACE reads, holding one entry per CDR3 protein. The data hold about 400,000 distinct CDR3 sequences, with 50% to 60% observed a single time. Germline values: CDR1 SEHNR, CDR2 FQNEAQ (reference sequence). The CDR3 covers 11 residues. Trimming removed 7 bases at V and 13 bases at J, with 14 bases between. The data are from a study of blood T cells in healthy people across ages. Study-level findings and limits: Underestimates were what the diversity estimates from one million T cells were considered to be. The recorded TCR beta diversity per million T cells decreased in a roughly linear manner with age.

Total RNA, at least 6 micrograms per sample, came from PBMCs. The specimen sequenced was blood. The V call is TRBV7-9, the J call TRBJ2-1; perhaps TRBD2 as D (5 bases). This TCR was sampled from a man between 60 and 75 years old in good health. The CDR3 reads CASNTGIDQFF. The CDR3 nucleotides read TGTGCCAGCAACACCGGGATAGATCAGTTCTTC.